The 8 T cell receptor beta chains presented below share a single source sample, sequenced in a study of blood T cell repertoires in COVID-19. Sequencing used immunoSEQ multiplex PCR; TCRdb keeps in-frame clones, though not all of them. The sample lists 250,000 to 350,000 clones, 90% occurring once. Material for sequencing was PBMCs or T cells enriched from blood (not recorded which). These receptors were obtained from a woman aged 18 to 35 with acute COVID-19.

This clone was seen a single time. This chain joins TRBV6-5 and TRBJ1-4; 7 bases are a match to TRBD1. CDR3 length: 13 amino acids. Looked up from germline, CDR1 is MNHEY and CDR2 is SVGAGI. V lost 8 bases, J lost 5 bases, and 5 bases stayed unmatched. CDR3: CASAGTANEKLFF. The CDR3 nucleotides are TGTGCCAGCGCCGGGACAGCGAATGAAAAACTGTTTTTT.

The CDR3 loop is CASRAGTGGSYEQYF. DNA of the CDR3: TGTGCCAGTAGAGCCGGGACAGGGGGCTCCTACGAGCAGTACTTC. The chain recombines TRBV19 with TRBJ2-7; 11 bases line up with TRBD1. The V gene's germline CDR1 is LNHDA and CDR2 SQIVND (reference sequence). The CDR3 runs to 15 residues. V lost 6 bases and J lost 0; bases outside the gene matches: 4.

The gene calls are TRBV6-5 and TRBJ2-5, with D maybe TRBD2 (5 bases). Trimming removed 2 bases at V and 5 bases at J, with 12 bases between. Germline assignment: CDR1 MNHEY and CDR2 SVGAGI. The CDR3 has 14 residues. In DNA, the CDR3 is TGTGCCAGCAGTTACGGGGAGCCGAGGGAGACCCAGTACTTC. Its protein is CASSYGEPRETQYF.

Only a few counts were recorded for this clone. The V call is TRBV7-2, the J call TRBJ2-2, with 9 bases that match TRBD1. The junction had 6 bases not matched to a gene; V was cut back by 5 bases and J by 2 bases. The germline V gene encodes CDR1 SGHTA and CDR2 FQGNSA. The CDR3 length is 16 residues. CDR3: CASSPGGQGNTGELFF. DNA of the CDR3: TGTGCCAGCAGCCCAGGGGGACAGGGTAACACCGGGGAGCTGTTTTTT.

V usage is TRBV29-1 and J usage is TRBJ2-2; weak D call: TRBD1 (6 bases). The CDR3 runs 11 residues. Germline CDR1 and CDR2: SQVTM and ANQGSEA. Trimming took 6 bases from V and 6 from J, leaving 8 bases between them. The CDR3 nucleotides are TGCAGCGTACAGGGAGCCGGGGAGCTGTTTTTT. It encodes CSVQGAGELFF.

The chain has TRBV7-2 and TRBJ2-1; D gene ambiguous. The germline gives CDR1 SGHTA, CDR2 FQGNSA. This CDR3 has 16 residues. V lost 1 base and J lost 6, with 16 bases in between. In DNA form, the CDR3 reads TGTGCCAGCAGCTTAGGTCTTACGGTTCGTGGCAATGAGCAGTTCTTC. Protein product: CASSLGLTVRGNEQFF.

The rearrangement uses TRBV3-1 (or the pseudogene TRBV3-2) and TRBJ1-2; TRBD1 aligns across 9 bases. This CDR3 contains 14 residues. V shed 4 bases and J 8 bases; nucleotides not matched to a gene: 8. The germline V gene has CDR1 LGHDT and CDR2 YNNKEL (reference sequence). For the CDR3, the DNA is TGTGCCAGCAGCCGTACCGGGACAGGGAACGGCTACACCTTC. Protein: CASSRTGTGNGYTF.

The rearrangement joins TRBV21-1 to TRBJ2-7; the table names TRBD1, a call not compared with the DNA. TRBV21-1 is flagged as a pseudogene. The CDR3 has 19 amino acids. The CDR3 DNA reads TGTGCCAGCAGCAAAGTTGAAAGTGGGGGAGCAGGGGTCTTCTACGAGCAGTACTTC. Translated, it gives CASSKVESGGAGVFYEQYF.